These T cell receptor beta chains were read from a single sample in a study of CD8 T cells in Susac syndrome. TCRdb recomputed calls from the immunoSEQ multiplex PCR reads with MiXCR, one row per CDR3 protein. The sample shows approximately 170,000 distinct CDR3 sequences, roughly 94% of them seen only once. The sequenced sample consisted of CD4+ T cells from PBMCs. The receptors were sampled from a human donor with multiple sclerosis. Each CDR3 is given with its conserved first and last residue. The D gene is left open where the match is weak. Clone sizes are given selectively: once, few, many, or a class where the clone is expanded.

d_call,v_call,clone_size,j_call,cdr3_length,cdr3_nt,cdr3_aa
.,TRBV4-2,once,TRBJ2-7,12,TGTGCCAGCAGCCAAGAGACTAGCGAGCAGTACTTC,CASSQETSEQYF
.,TRBV18,.,TRBJ2-1,15,TGTGCCAGCTCACGGGTGGGCAGCTCCTACAATGAGCAGTTCTTC,CASSRVGSSYNEQFF
.,TRBV5-1,once,TRBJ2-3,17,TGCGCCAGCAGCTTTTACGCCGGGGATTTAGGCACAGATACGCAGTATTTT,CASSFYAGDLGTDTQYF
TRBD2,TRBV3-1,.,TRBJ2-7,18,TGTGCCAGCAGCCACCTACTAGCGGGAGGGGCGAGCTCCTACGAGCAGTACTTC,CASSHLLAGGASSYEQYF
TRBD2,TRBV5-4,once,TRBJ2-7,15,TGTGCCAGCAGCTACACTAGCGGAGGGCTTAACGAGCAGTACTTC,CASSYTSGGLNEQYF
TRBD1,TRBV12-3/TRBV12-4,.,TRBJ2-3,13,TGTGCCAGCAGATTGACAGGGGAAGATACGCAGTATTTT,CASRLTGEDTQYF
.,TRBV3-1,.,TRBJ1-4,11,TGTGCCAGCAAAGGGATTGAAAAACTGTTTTTT,CASKGIEKLFF
.,TRBV28,.,TRBJ2-2,12,TGTGCCACCGTTAGTAAAGCCGGGGAGCTGTTTTTT,CATVSKAGELFF
.,TRBV3-1,few,TRBJ2-7,14,TGTGCCAGCAGCCAAGATTACCATACCTACGAGCAGTACTTC,CASSQDYHTYEQYF
.,TRBV23-1,.,TRBJ2-1,15,TGCGCAAGCGAGGCGGGGAGGCCCTCCTACAATGAGCAGTTCTTC,CASEAGRPSYNEQFF
.,TRBV6-6,.,TRBJ1-3,12,TGTGCCACGGGGGGTTCGGGAAACACCATATATTTT,CATGGSGNTIYF
.,TRBV5-1,.,TRBJ2-7,13,TGCGCCAGCAGCTTGGATGATAGGGACCGGCAGTACTTC,CASSLDDRDRQYF
.,TRBV5-1,.,TRBJ2-5,13,TGCGCCAGCAGCCCTGAGCATCAAGAGACCCAGTACTTC,CASSPEHQETQYF
.,TRBV19,.,TRBJ1-1,17,TGTGCCAGTAGTATGGGGATCGGGGACACACGGGACACTGAAGCTTTCTTT,CASSMGIGDTRDTEAFF
TRBD1,TRBV29-1,.,TRBJ2-1,14,TGCAGCGTTGATAGACAGGGGTGGGTCAATGAGCAGTTCTTC,CSVDRQGWVNEQFF
TRBD2,TRBV5-1,.,TRBJ2-2,19,TGCGCCAGCAGCTCGCGCCCCGGGACTAGCGGGAGTGCTCCCGGGGAGCTGTTTTTT,CASSSRPGTSGSAPGELFF
.,TRBV29-1,.,TRBJ2-3,11,TGCAGCGTTGAAGACTTTGATACGCAGTATTTT,CSVEDFDTQYF
TRBD1,TRBV12-3/TRBV12-4,.,TRBJ2-7,15,TGTGCCAGCAACGACAGGGGGCGGGCGCTGGACGAGCAGTACTTC,CASNDRGRALDEQYF
TRBD1,TRBV2,.,TRBJ1-2,17,TGTGCCAGCAGTGACGGGGCAGGGGGCGCAGTTATGTATGGCTACACCTTC,CASSDGAGGAVMYGYTF
.,TRBV29-1,.,TRBJ2-1,14,TGCAGCGTTGAAGGGGGGCGGTCCTACAATGAGCAGTTCTTC,CSVEGGRSYNEQFF
TRBD2,TRBV12-5,.,TRBJ2-1,15,TGTGCTAGTGGTCCGGGACTAGCGGGAGTCGATGAGCAGTTCTTC,CASGPGLAGVDEQFF
.,TRBV30,.,TRBJ2-3,12,TGTGCCTGGGGCGGCGGCACAGATACGCAGTATTTT,CAWGGGTDTQYF
TRBD1,TRBV5-1,.,TRBJ2-3,14,TGCGCCAGCTATCGGGGACAGGCCACAGATACGCAGTATTTT,CASYRGQATDTQYF
.,TRBV3-1,.,TRBJ1-1,12,TGTGCCAGCAGCCAACTGCGTGGGAGAGCTTTCTTT,CASSQLRGRAFF
TRBD1,TRBV6-5,.,TRBJ2-6,16,TGTGCCAGCAGTTCGGGACAGACCTCTGGGGCCAACGTCCTGACTTTC,CASSSGQTSGANVLTF
TRBD1,TRBV7-2,.,TRBJ1-4,14,TGTGCCAGCAGCTCGGGACAGCCTGGGGAAAAACTGTTTTTT,CASSSGQPGEKLFF
TRBD2,TRBV10-3,.,TRBJ2-5,14,TGTGCCACCAAAAGCGGGGCTGGAGGAGAGACCCAGTACTTC,CATKSGAGGETQYF
TRBD1,TRBV20-1,.,TRBJ2-5,14,TGCAGCCTAGAGGGGGCGTTGAACCAAGAGACCCAGTACTTC,CSLEGALNQETQYF
.,TRBV27,.,TRBJ2-3,12,TGTGCCAGCAGAGGGCAAGGAGATACGCAGTATTTT,CASRGQGDTQYF
.,TRBV24-1,.,TRBJ1-1,11,TGTGCCACCAGTGACCAAAGATTAGCTTTCTTT,CATSDQRLAFF
TRBD1,TRBV20-1,.,TRBJ1-1,13,TGCAGTGCTAGCCAGGGGGCGAACACTGAAGCTTTCTTT,CSASQGANTEAFF
.,TRBV5-4,.,TRBJ1-1,15,TGTGCCAGCAGCTTGGCTGCCGACAGTTATAGCGAAGCTTTCTTT,CASSLAADSYSEAFF
.,TRBV12-3/TRBV12-4,.,TRBJ1-1,14,TGTGCCAGCAGTCCACGGACGGAGGACACTGAAGCTTTCTTT,CASSPRTEDTEAFF
.,TRBV20-1,.,TRBJ2-5,13,TGCAGTGCTACCGGGACTCACCAAGAGACCCAGTACTTC,CSATGTHQETQYF
.,TRBV10-1,.,TRBJ1-2,15,TGCGCCAGCACCTCTGGGGGGGCATGGAACTATGGCTACACCTTC,CASTSGGAWNYGYTF
.,TRBV16,once,TRBJ1-2,13,TGTGCCAGCAGCCATGACAGTAACTATGGCTACACCTTC,CASSHDSNYGYTF
.,TRBV20-1,.,TRBJ2-7,14,TGCAGTGCTAGAACGGGCTTCAGGTTCTACGAGCAGTACTTC,CSARTGFRFYEQYF
.,TRBV9,.,TRBJ2-7,14,TGTGCCAGCAGCGTAGAGTCCCGAACCTACGAGCAGTACTTC,CASSVESRTYEQYF
.,TRBV7-8,.,TRBJ2-5,14,TGTGCCAGCAGCCCGAGACAGGTTTGGGAGACCCAGTACTTC,CASSPRQVWETQYF
TRBD2,TRBV5-4,.,TRBJ2-3,22,TGTGCCAGCAGCTTGGTTGGGTACCCCTGGACTAGCGGGAACGTGATTCCAGATACGCAGTATTTT,CASSLVGYPWTSGNVIPDTQYF
TRBD2,TRBV3-1,.,TRBJ2-5,16,TGTGCCAGCAGCCGATTAGCGGGAGTTTTCGGAGAGACCCAGTACTTC,CASSRLAGVFGETQYF
.,TRBV12-3/TRBV12-4,.,TRBJ2-1,16,TGTGCCAGCAGTTTCAAGGGAGGATCGGGTTACAATGAGCAGTTCTTC,CASSFKGGSGYNEQFF
.,TRBV6-5,.,TRBJ2-7,15,TGTGCCAGCAGACGGTACCGGGACATAGCCTACGAGCAGTACTTC,CASRRYRDIAYEQYF
.,TRBV2,.,TRBJ2-5,12,TGTGCCAGCAGTGCAGGGACCGAGACCCAGTACTTC,CASSAGTETQYF
.,TRBV29-1,.,TRBJ1-4,14,TGCAGCGCCCGCACCGGGACCCAGGGGGAAAAACTGTTTTTT,CSARTGTQGEKLFF